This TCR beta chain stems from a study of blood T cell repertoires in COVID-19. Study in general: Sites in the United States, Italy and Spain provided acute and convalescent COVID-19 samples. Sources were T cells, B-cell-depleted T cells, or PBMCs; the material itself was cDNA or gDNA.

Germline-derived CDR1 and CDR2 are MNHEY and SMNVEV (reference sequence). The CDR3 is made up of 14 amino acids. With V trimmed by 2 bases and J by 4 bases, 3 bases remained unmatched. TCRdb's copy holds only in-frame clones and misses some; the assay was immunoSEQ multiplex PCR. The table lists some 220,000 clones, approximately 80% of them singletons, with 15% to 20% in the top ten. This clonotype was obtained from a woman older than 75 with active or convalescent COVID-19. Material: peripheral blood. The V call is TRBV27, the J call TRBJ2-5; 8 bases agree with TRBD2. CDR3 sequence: CASSLGSGRETQYF. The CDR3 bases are TGTGCCAGCAGTTTAGGGAGCGGGAGAGAGACCCAGTACTTC.